The 29 T cell receptor beta chains listed next were all sequenced from one sample in a study of technical replicates of blood from several donors. TCRdb's table, derived via immunoSEQ multiplex PCR, lists solely in-frame clones and lacks some. The sample holds under 100,000 clones, about 94% seen once. The sequenced material came from T cells isolated from PBMCs. These TCRs come from a human donor in good health.

The chain joins TRBV9 to TRBJ2-7; TRBD1 aligns across 8 bases. The length of the CDR3 is 15 residues. Germline loops: CDR1 SGDLS, CDR2 YYNGEE. V was pared by 4 bases and J by 2 bases, with 8 bases of the junction left unmatched. CDR3 sequence (DNA): TGTGCCAGCAGCATCGGACAGGGCCGCACCTACGAGCAGTACTTC. This encodes CASSIGQGRTYEQYF.

J is TRBJ2-7 and V is TRBV29-1; 7 bases match TRBD2. V dropped 6 bases and J dropped 1; count of bases not matched to a gene: 12. The CDR3 consists of 15 residues. Germline V CDR1 and CDR2: SQVTM, ANQGSEA. The CDR3 spells CSVEGTTSNSYEQYF. The CDR3 DNA reads as TGCAGCGTGGAGGGTACGACTAGCAATTCCTACGAGCAGTACTTC.

The chain uses TRBV9 and TRBJ2-7, with 7 bases identical to TRBD2. V gave up 3 bases and J gave up 3 bases; unmatched junction bases: 6. The germline gives CDR1 SGDLS, CDR2 YYNGEE. The CDR3 runs to 14 residues. The CDR3 is CASSAGTTLYEQYF. CDR3 DNA sequence: TGTGCCAGCAGCGCGGGGACTACCCTCTACGAGCAGTACTTC.

The rearrangement links TRBV7-9 to TRBJ2-7; D is possibly TRBD1 (6 bases). This CDR3 has 14 amino acids. Germline CDR1 and CDR2: SEHNR and FQNEAQ (reference sequence). Trimming stripped 5 bases from V and 6 bases from J, with 17 bases between. The CDR3 sequence: CASSPEGTIVEQYF. The CDR3 region has the DNA TGTGCCAGCAGCCCAGAGGGGACAATCGTCGAGCAGTACTTC.

The chain has TRBV19 and TRBJ2-7; 7 nucleotides agree with TRBD2. CDR1 and CDR2 from the germline V gene are LNHDA and SQIVND (reference sequence). Losses at the gene ends were 5 bases for V and 2 bases for J; bases not matched to a gene: 6. CDR3 length equals 14 residues. This chain's CDR3 is CASSSVGGPYEQYF. For the CDR3, the DNA is TGTGCCAGTAGTTCTGTGGGAGGGCCCTACGAGCAGTACTTC.

This clone was recorded once. J is TRBJ2-5 and V is TRBV9; perhaps TRBD2 as D (5 bases). The V gene lost 1 base and the J gene lost 5 bases, with 9 bases spanning the gap. The CDR3 has 13 residues. Per the germline V gene, CDR1 is SGDLS and CDR2 is YYNGEE. CDR3: CASSVTGWETQYF. Written as DNA, the CDR3 is TGTGCCAGCAGCGTAACGGGATGGGAGACCCAGTACTTC.

CDR3 protein: CASSLNAGTGELFF. The DNA of the CDR3 is TGTGCCAGCAGCTTAAACGCGGGAACCGGGGAGCTGTTTTTT. The chain joins TRBV11-3 to TRBJ2-2; tentatively, D is TRBD2 (6 bases). The germline V and J ends were trimmed by 2 bases and 5 bases, with 9 bases remaining between them. Germline V gene lookup returns CDR1 SGHNT and CDR2 YENEEA. CDR3 length: 14 residues.

The CDR3 sequence is CASSSSGTAYGYTF. The CDR3, as DNA: TGCGCCAGCAGCTCGTCCGGGACAGCCTATGGCTACACCTTC. The chain is built from TRBV5-1 and TRBJ1-2; 7 positions agree with TRBD1. Germline loops: CDR1 SGHRS, CDR2 YFSETQ. The V segment lost 3 bases and the J segment 4 bases; nucleotides outside the gene matches: 6. The CDR3 has 14 residues.

The chain employs TRBV4-1 and TRBJ1-2, with D possibly matching TRBD1 (6 bases). This CDR3 is 16 amino acids long. V gave up 4 bases and J gave up 5 bases, with 20 bases separating them. Germline V gene sequence: CDR1 MGHRA, CDR2 YSYEKL. The CDR3 reads CASSLTGGAMDYGYTF. CDR3 nucleotide sequence: TGCGCCAGCAGCCTCACTGGGGGCGCAATGGATTATGGCTACACCTTC.

The gene calls are TRBV28 and TRBJ2-4; 12 bases align to TRBD1. Germline loops: CDR1 MDHEN, CDR2 SYDVKM. The CDR3 spans 18 residues. The V and J ends lost 5 bases and 11 bases, in that order; junction bases with no gene match: 19. The DNA for the CDR3 is TGTGCCAGCAGTCCTATACATTATGGGACAGGGGGCCTGCTAGTTCAGTACTTC. It codes for CASSPIHYGTGGLLVQYF.

This clone was detected once. This chain connects TRBV5-5 to TRBJ2-5; D remains unclear. Germline values: CDR1 SGHKS, CDR2 YYEKEE (reference sequence). With 0 bases removed from V and 4 bases from J, the gap between germline ends came to 10 bases. CDR3 length equals 14 residues. CDR3 sequence (DNA): TGTGCCAGCAGCTTGGATACAGTTTTAGAGACCCAGTACTTC. Protein: CASSLDTVLETQYF.

This chain uses TRBV10-1 with TRBJ2-3, with D perhaps TRBD2 (5 bases). This CDR3 is built from 15 residues. Trimming pared 6 bases from V and 1 base from J, leaving 14 bases between. The germline V gene encodes CDR1 WNHNN and CDR2 SYGVQD (reference sequence). This CDR3 reads CASSGVPNGTDTQYF. The CDR3 DNA follows: TGCGCCAGCAGCGGGGTCCCCAACGGCACAGATACGCAGTATTTT.

The chain is built from TRBV7-8 and TRBJ2-1, with 9 bases identical to TRBD2. With 3 bases clipped from V and 6 bases from J, the junction kept 3 bases outside the gene matches. Germline V CDR1 and CDR2: SGHVS, FQNEAQ. The CDR3 length is 14 residues. CDR3 sequence (DNA): TGTGCCAGCAGCTTCGGAGCGGGGGGCAATGAGCAGTTCTTC. It specifies CASSFGAGGNEQFF.

The chain couples TRBV19 to TRBJ1-3, with a weak D call TRBD1 (6 bases). CDR1 and CDR2 from the germline V gene are LNHDA and SQIVND (reference sequence). Trimming left V 3 bases short and J 3 bases short, with 9 bases between. The CDR3 covers 14 residues. DNA of the CDR3: TGTGCCAGTAGTATCACAGGGAGTGGAAACACCATATATTTT. This codes for CASSITGSGNTIYF.

V gene TRBV7-9 combines with J gene TRBJ2-1; TRBD1 matches at 7 bases. Germline loops: CDR1 SEHNR, CDR2 FQNEAQ (reference sequence). Trimming removed 5 bases from V and 2 bases from J; junction bases left unmatched: 6. The CDR3 spans 15 residues. DNA of the CDR3: TGTGCCAGCAGCCCACAGGGGCTTGCCTACAATGAGCAGTTCTTC. Encoded protein: CASSPQGLAYNEQFF. The whole variable domain, filled in from reference TRBV7-9 and TRBJ2-1, reads DTGVSQNPRHKITKRGQNVTFRCDPISEHNRLYWYRQTLGQGPEFLTYFQNEAQLEKSRLLSDRFSAERPKGSFSTLEIQRTEQGDSAMYLCASSPQGLAYNEQFFGPGTRLTVL.

The chain links TRBV28 to TRBJ1-5; 7 nucleotides align to TRBD1. From germline, CDR1 is MDHEN and CDR2 SYDVKM. The CDR3 sequence is 14 residues long. Losses at the gene ends were 5 bases for V and 5 bases for J; bases not matched to a gene: 6. The CDR3 nucleotides read TGTGCCAGCAGTCATCGACAGGGCTATCAGCCCCAGCATTTT. Encoded protein: CASSHRQGYQPQHF.

This clone showed up just once. This sequence joins TRBV6-1 and TRBJ2-2, with a possible D match to TRBD2 (5 bases). The CDR3 totals 13 residues. The germline V gene has CDR1 MNHNS and CDR2 SASEGT. V gave up 2 bases and J gave up 7 bases, with 8 bases separating them. This CDR3 reads CASSEYGVGELFF. The CDR3 DNA is TGTGCCAGCAGTGAATACGGGGTCGGGGAGCTGTTTTTT.

This rearrangement joins TRBV5-1 to TRBJ2-6; D unclear. Trimming shortened V by 5 bases and J by 0 bases, and 9 bases separated the two germline ends. Germline-derived CDR1 and CDR2 are SGHRS and YFSETQ. The CDR3 is made up of 15 amino acids. This CDR3 is CASSWQTSGANVLTF. In DNA form, the CDR3 reads TGCGCCAGCAGTTGGCAAACCTCTGGGGCCAACGTCCTGACTTTC.

CDR3: CASTSPQGRDAGDTQYF. CDR3 DNA sequence: TGCGCCAGCACCTCCCCACAGGGGCGAGATGCGGGAGATACGCAGTATTTT. The rearrangement links TRBV5-1 to TRBJ2-3, with 7 nucleotides matching TRBD1. In germline, CDR1 is SGHRS, CDR2 YFSETQ. V gave up 6 bases and J gave up 5 bases; unmatched junction bases: 18. The CDR3 loop spans 17 amino acids.

The V gene is TRBV28, the J gene TRBJ2-7; TRBD2 is a possible D gene (6 bases). Germline assignment: CDR1 MDHEN and CDR2 SYDVKM. This CDR3 has 16 amino acids. Between the trimmed V and J ends, which lost 7 bases and 6 bases, there was a span of 25 bases. The CDR3 coding sequence is TGTGCCAGCACCTTCCGGGTGGGAGGTTCCTCTTCCGAGCAGTACTTC. Protein sequence: CASTFRVGGSSSEQYF.

The chain is built from TRBV4-1 and TRBJ1-4, with D perhaps TRBD1 (6 bases). The CDR3 runs 19 residues. Germline CDR1 is MGHRA and CDR2 is YSYEKL. Trimming pared 1 base from V and 1 base from J, leaving 19 bases between. The CDR3 spells CASSQVGGRIGGTNEKLFF. In DNA, the CDR3 is TGCGCCAGCAGCCAAGTCGGGGGGCGTATTGGAGGAACTAATGAAAAACTGTTTTTT.

The rearrangement uses TRBV2 and TRBJ2-7, with a weak D call TRBD2 (6 bases). The CDR3 sequence is 16 residues long. The germline gives CDR1 SNHLY, CDR2 FYNNEI. Between the trimmed V and J ends, which lost 8 bases and 4 bases, there was a span of 24 bases. This CDR3 reads CASLTISWRDEYEQYF. CDR3 bases: TGTGCCAGCCTCACCATTTCGTGGCGGGACGAATACGAGCAGTACTTC.

The V call is TRBV19, the J call TRBJ2-7, with 9 bases matching TRBD1. This CDR3 spans 15 amino acids. The junction had 8 bases not matched to a gene; V was cut back by 5 bases and J by 3 bases. The V gene's germline CDR1 is LNHDA and CDR2 SQIVND (reference sequence). The DNA for the CDR3 is TGTGCCAGTAGTCCTGACAGGGGGAGCTACTACGAGCAGTACTTC. Protein: CASSPDRGSYYEQYF.

The chain employs TRBV7-2 and TRBJ1-2; 8 positions match TRBD1. V lost 4 bases to trimming and J lost 8 bases; unmatched junction nucleotides: 15. Germline CDR1 reads SGHTA; CDR2 reads FQGNSA. The CDR3 is 16 amino acids. CDR3 nucleotides: TGTGCCAGCAGCTCAGGACAGGGAGTGGCCCACCGCGGCTACACCTTC. This gives the protein CASSSGQGVAHRGYTF.

The V gene is TRBV7-8, the J gene TRBJ2-5; a possible D gene is TRBD2 (5 bases). The ends were cut back, 5 bases at V and 2 bases at J, with 9 bases in the middle. CDR3 length: 13 amino acids. Germline V gene sequence: CDR1 SGHVS, CDR2 FQNEAQ. The CDR3 protein is CASSPTGQETQYF. The CDR3 DNA reads TGTGCCAGCAGCCCTACGGGACAAGAGACCCAGTACTTC.

The chain is built from TRBV19 and TRBJ1-5, with 9 bases identical to TRBD1. The V gene end was trimmed by 6 bases and the J gene end by 7 bases; junction bases not matched to a gene: 1. The CDR3 has 12 residues. Germline assignment: CDR1 LNHDA and CDR2 SQIVND (reference sequence). The CDR3 DNA is TGTGCCAGTAGGGACAGGGGACAGCCCCAGCATTTT. Its translation: CASRDRGQPQHF.

This clone is a singleton in its sample. The V call is TRBV15, the J call TRBJ1-1; D not certain. V dropped 5 bases and J dropped 5 bases, with 33 bases sitting between them. The germline gives CDR1 LNHNV, CDR2 YYDKDF (reference sequence). This CDR3 is built from 20 residues. This CDR3 reads CATSLASSLQEYWLGTEAFF. CDR3 nucleotides: TGTGCCACCAGCCTTGCCTCAAGTCTACAAGAGTATTGGCTCGGGACTGAAGCTTTCTTT.

The chain uses TRBV30 and TRBJ2-3; 8 nucleotides match TRBD2. V lost 7 bases and J lost 5; bases outside the gene matches: 17. The length of the CDR3 is 16 residues. CDR1 and CDR2 from the germline V gene are GTSNPN and SVGIG (reference sequence). In nucleotides, the CDR3 is TGTGCCTTGAGGACTAGGCGGGGGGCGGGGGGAGATACGCAGTATTTT. It is translated as CALRTRRGAGGDTQYF. The full variable domain, rest sourced from reference TRBV30 and TRBJ2-3, is SQTIHQWPATLVQPVGSPLSLECTVEGTSNPNLYWYRQAAGRGLQLLFYSVGIGQISSEVPQNLSASRPQDRQFILSSKKLLLSDSGFYLCALRTRRGAGGDTQYFGPGTRLTVL.

This clone was recorded only once. The chain uses TRBV19 and TRBJ2-7; 10 bases line up with TRBD2. The germline gives CDR1 LNHDA, CDR2 SQIVND (reference sequence). V shed 5 bases and J 4 bases; nucleotides not matched to a gene: 5. The CDR3 has 14 amino acids. CDR3 residues: CASSQLAGRYEQYF. The CDR3 DNA follows: TGTGCCAGTAGTCAACTAGCGGGACGGTACGAGCAGTACTTC. The full variable domain, rest sourced from reference TRBV19 and TRBJ2-7, is DGGITQSPKYLFRKEGQNVTLSCEQNLNHDAMYWYRQDPGQGLRLIYYSQIVNDFQKGDIAEGYSVSREKKESFPLTVTSAQKNPTAFYLCASSQLAGRYEQYFGPGTRLTVT.